Following are 22 T cell receptor beta chains from one sample sequenced in a study of response to subunit inactivated influenza vaccine. In TCRdb, the RT-PCR reads were re-called with MiXCR into one record per CDR3 protein. The profile shows around 850,000 distinct CDR3 sequences, 15% to 20% of them singletons. The sequences come from PBMCs from blood, collected about 5 days after vaccination. Source of these receptors: a man aged 50 to 60 who received an inactivated influenza vaccine.

The table lists this clonotype with many counts. This chain links TRBV12-3 or TRBV12-4 with TRBJ2-7; 9 positions agree with TRBD2. V was clipped by 6 bases and J by 3 bases; unmatched bases: 9. The CDR3 is made up of 15 amino acids. The chain's CDR3 is CASSRLGLASYEQYF. DNA for the CDR3: TGTGCCAGCAGCCGTCTCGGACTAGCGAGCTACGAGCAGTACTTC.

Only a few counts were recorded for this clonotype. The chain couples TRBV6-2 or TRBV6-3 to TRBJ1-1, with D possibly TRBD1 on 5 matching bases. Germline V gene sequence: CDR1 MNHEY, CDR2 SVGEGT. This CDR3 comprises 13 residues. V shed 6 bases and J shed 4 bases, with 12 bases lying between them. In nucleotides, the CDR3 is TGTGCCAGCAGGACCGTTGGGGGCACTGAAGCTTTCTTT. This codes for CASRTVGGTEAFF.

This clonotype was seen a handful of times. The J gene is TRBJ2-1, the V gene TRBV9; D unclear. The CDR3 sequence is 13 residues long. Germline CDR1 and CDR2: SGDLS and YYNGEE. Trimming cost V 0 bases and J 6 bases, with 7 bases left between them. CDR3 coding DNA: TGTGCCAGCAGCGTAGCTCAGTTCAATGAGCAGTTCTTC. It codes for CASSVAQFNEQFF.

The sample holds a few counts of this clonotype. The genes are TRBV7-8 and TRBJ2-1; 11 bases map to TRBD1. Germline V gene sequence: CDR1 SGHVS, CDR2 FQNEAQ. The ends lost 5 bases at V and 6 bases at J; junction bases unmatched: 6. This CDR3 region has 15 residues. The CDR3 sequence is CASSRGTGGSNEQFF. CDR3 bases: TGTGCCAGCAGCCGAGGGACAGGGGGGAGCAATGAGCAGTTCTTC.

This chain uses TRBV7-3 with TRBJ2-7, with 7 bases matching TRBD2. With V trimmed by 4 bases and J by 3 bases, 6 bases remained unmatched. Germline CDR1 SGHTA, CDR2 FQGTGA. CDR3 length: 14 amino acids. The CDR3 DNA is TGTGCCAGCAGCTGGGGGGGTCAAGACTACGAGCAGTACTTC. Residues: CASSWGGQDYEQYF.

This clonotype was counted a few times. The chain joins TRBV5-6 to TRBJ2-3; the D is unclear. Between the trimmed V and J ends, which lost 2 bases and 5 bases, there was a span of 6 bases. CDR1 and CDR2 from the germline V gene are SGHDT and YYEEEE. The CDR3 length is 12 residues. The CDR3 DNA reads TGTGCCAGCAGCTTTCCGGGAGATACGCAGTATTTT. Translation gives CASSFPGDTQYF.

This clonotype has a handful of counts. V and J are TRBV7-2 and TRBJ2-5; D may be TRBD1 or TRBD2 (7 bases each). Trimming took 3 bases from V and 2 from J, leaving 16 bases between them. This CDR3 region has 16 residues. Germline CDR1 is SGHTA and CDR2 is FQGNSA. CDR3 loop: CASSLSSRGGQETQYF. In DNA form, the CDR3 reads TGTGCCAGCAGCTTGTCCTCCAGGGGGGGACAAGAGACCCAGTACTTC.

The chain couples TRBV6-1 to TRBJ2-4; 8 positions match TRBD1. The germline gives CDR1 MNHNS, CDR2 SASEGT. This CDR3 comprises 15 residues. V lost 6 bases to trimming and J lost 8 bases; unmatched junction nucleotides: 12. The CDR3 loop is CASRTRTGTGHIQYF. For the CDR3, the DNA is TGTGCCAGCAGAACCCGGACAGGGACGGGACACATTCAGTACTTC.

The chain links TRBV7-8 to TRBJ2-5; D unresolved. CDR3 length: 16 amino acids. V was pared by 0 bases and J by 1 base, with 12 bases between. Germline CDR1 is SGHVS and CDR2 is FQNEAQ. The chain's CDR3 is CASSLALWAVQETQYF. CDR3 nucleotides: TGTGCCAGCAGCTTAGCGCTTTGGGCAGTCCAAGAGACCCAGTACTTC.

In its sample, this clonotype was seen a few times. V and J are TRBV20-1 and TRBJ2-2; D call uncertain. V was cut by 0 bases and J by 4 bases, with 12 bases left in between. The CDR3 covers 15 residues. Germline V CDR1 and CDR2: DFQATT, SNEGSKA (reference sequence). The CDR3 region is CSARDFASVTGELFF. The CDR3 coding sequence is TGCAGTGCTAGAGATTTCGCGAGCGTCACCGGGGAGCTGTTTTTT.

This clonotype appeared a few times. The chain employs TRBV29-1 and TRBJ1-1; D unclear. V was clipped by 3 bases and J by 1 base, with 6 bases between them. This CDR3 has 12 amino acids. Per the germline V gene, CDR1 is SQVTM and CDR2 is ANQGSEA. The CDR3 loop is CSVDRRNTEAFF. For the CDR3, the DNA is TGCAGCGTTGACAGACGGAACACTGAAGCTTTCTTT.

A few counts support this clonotype. The chain uses TRBV4-2 and TRBJ2-7; 10 positions agree with TRBD1. V lost 0 bases to trimming and J lost 7 bases; unmatched junction nucleotides: 12. Germline V gene data show CDR1 as LGHNA and CDR2 as YNFKEQ. This CDR3 region has 17 residues. The CDR3 bases are TGTGCCAGCAGCCAAGAAGGAAGGGGACAGGGGAGGTTAGAGCAGTACTTC. Translated: CASSQEGRGQGRLEQYF.

This clonotype came up many times. The V call is TRBV20-1, the J call TRBJ1-5; tentatively, D is TRBD1 (5 bases). The germline V gene encodes CDR1 DFQATT and CDR2 SNEGSKA (reference sequence). CDR3 size: 15 residues. Trimming removed 0 bases from V and 6 bases from J, with 15 bases in between. The CDR3: CSAREGAGGSQPQHF. The CDR3 region has the DNA TGCAGTGCTAGAGAGGGCGCGGGGGGGAGTCAGCCCCAGCATTTT.

In nucleotides, the CDR3 is TGCGCCAGCAGCCTCTCTAGGGGGACAGGGGTGCTCTACGAGCAGTACTTC. Translating it yields CASSLSRGTGVLYEQYF. V usage is TRBV4-1 and J usage is TRBJ2-7; the match to TRBD1 covers 10 bases. The CDR3 is 17 residues long. J gave up 3 bases and V 4 bases, and 12 bases lay outside the gene matches. CDR1 MGHRA and CDR2 YSYEKL come from the germline V gene.

This clonotype has a count of ten or more. J is TRBJ1-1 and V is TRBV6-5; D is uncertain. The ends were cut back, 6 bases at V and 1 base at J, with 6 bases in the middle. CDR3 length equals 12 residues. Per germline, CDR1 MNHEY and CDR2 SVGAGI. DNA for the CDR3: TGTGCCAGCAGCAGAGCGAACACTGAAGCTTTCTTT. This codes for CASSRANTEAFF.

The V and J genes are TRBV14 and TRBJ2-1; 11 nucleotides match TRBD2. CDR1 and CDR2 (germline): SGHDN, FVKESK. CDR3 size: 14 residues. After removal of 0 bases from V and 13 bases from J, the junction contained 5 bases not matched to a gene. Here the CDR3 reads CASSQDASGGSQFF. The CDR3 nucleotides read TGTGCCAGCAGCCAAGACGCTAGCGGGGGGTCCCAGTTCTTC.

This clonotype was detected only a few times. The V call is TRBV25-1, the J call TRBJ2-5; D is perhaps TRBD1 or TRBD2 (6 bases each). Germline CDR1 is MGHDK and CDR2 is SYGVNS. V lost 6 bases to trimming and J lost 7 bases, with 12 bases between them. CDR3 length equals 12 residues. The CDR3 here is CASSMGGRTQYF. The CDR3 region has the DNA TGTGCCAGCAGCATGGGGGGCCGGACCCAGTACTTC.

This chain joins TRBV5-6 and TRBJ1-1; D is unresolved. Germline assignment: CDR1 SGHDT and CDR2 YYEEEE. V was pared by 0 bases and J by 11 bases, with 11 bases between. The CDR3 extends over 12 amino acids. The DNA of the CDR3 is TGTGCCAGCAGCTTGGTGGGTAGCGGCGCTTTCTTT. Protein product: CASSLVGSGAFF.

In its sample, this clonotype was seen a few times. The chain couples TRBV11-1 to TRBJ1-2; D perhaps matches TRBD1 (5 bases). The CDR3 runs to 20 residues. Trimming stripped 1 base from V and 2 bases from J, with 26 bases between. In germline, CDR1 is SGHAT, CDR2 FQDESV (reference sequence). The CDR3 sequence is CASSLGMISVWDRQNYGYTF. The CDR3 DNA reads as TGTGCCAGCAGCTTAGGAATGATTTCGGTCTGGGACCGCCAAAACTATGGCTACACCTTC.

V is TRBV28 and J is TRBJ1-2, with D possibly matching TRBD1 (6 bases). Trimming removed 11 bases from V and 5 bases from J, with 18 bases in between. Germline CDR1 reads MDHEN; CDR2 reads SYDVKM. The CDR3 has 13 amino acids. The CDR3 DNA sequence: TGTGCCGCCTCAAGGGGGGGCGGGTATGGCTACACCTTC. Amino acid sequence: CAASRGGGYGYTF.

This clonotype turned up a few times. The chain joins TRBV15 to TRBJ1-2; possibly TRBD1 for D (5 bases). The V end lost 0 bases, the J end lost 4 bases, and 15 bases lay between the germline ends. From germline, CDR1 is LNHNV and CDR2 YYDKDF (reference sequence). CDR3 size: 16 residues. The CDR3 region has the DNA TGTGCCACCAGCAGAGATGGCCAGGGTGTCCCCTATGGCTACACCTTC. Protein sequence: CATSRDGQGVPYGYTF.

CDR3 protein: CASSYEGLARETQYF. DNA of the CDR3: TGTGCCAGCAGTTACGAAGGACTAGCGCGAGAGACCCAGTACTTC. V is TRBV6-5 and J is TRBJ2-5; TRBD2 matches at 9 bases. The germline CDR1 and CDR2 sequences are MNHEY and SVGAGI. CDR3 length equals 15 residues. Unmatched junction bases numbered 5, after V lost 2 bases and J lost 4 bases.